Each of the 2 T cell receptor beta chains below was sequenced from the same sample in a study of blood T cells in healthy people across ages. Sample-barcoded 5' priming and a J-beta primer mix drove a second PCR of about 6 to 12 cycles. Each CDR3 protein gets one entry after TCRdb re-called the 5' RACE reads with MiXCR. The table lists 790,000 or so distinct CDR3 sequences, approximately 60% of them singletons. The sample comprised blood. The receptor set was obtained from a man aged 40-49 years in good health.

The chain links TRBV29-1 to TRBJ2-5; TRBD2 agrees at 9 bases. With V trimmed by 5 bases and J by 13 bases, 20 bases remained unmatched. Germline CDR1 is SQVTM and CDR2 is ANQGSEA. The CDR3 runs to 15 residues. CDR3 protein: CSVTIVGTSSGISYF. The CDR3 DNA reads TGCAGCGTTACAATAGTCGGGACTAGCAGCGGTATTTCGTACTTC.

The chain is built from TRBV27 and TRBJ2-4, with TRBD2 matching 7 bases. The J segment lost 8 bases and the V segment lost 5 bases, leaving 15 bases of the junction unmatched. The germline gives CDR1 MNHEY, CDR2 SMNVEV (reference sequence). This CDR3 contains 16 residues. The CDR3 region is CASSNLGLSGRDIQYF. The CDR3 coding sequence is TGTGCCAGCAGTAACCTTGGGTTATCAGGGAGGGACATTCAGTACTTC.